This TCR beta chain was captured by sequencing in a study of T cells in localized non-small cell lung cancer. Germline loops: CDR1 KGHSH, CDR2 LQKENI. The CDR3 length is 15 residues. The ends were cut back, 0 bases at V and 2 bases at J, with 8 bases in the middle. TCRdb's copy holds only in-frame clones and misses some; the assay was immunoSEQ multiplex PCR. The sample lists around 80,000 clones, around three quarters seen once, with about a fifth in the top ten. For this clone: Antigen: not known.

Study-wide results and limits: Across samples, adjacent lung featured a median 57 of the top 100 tumor clones.

The sequence came from a man aged 40-75 years with stage II squamous cell lung carcinoma. This rearrangement joins TRBV18 to TRBJ1-3, with unresolved D. Specimen: PBMCs, collected before any cancer treatment. CDR3 in amino acids: CASSPPGSAGNTIYF. The CDR3 DNA is TGTGCCAGCTCACCACCGGGGAGCGCTGGAAACACCATATATTTT.